What follows describes a single T cell receptor (beta chain). Its antigen remains unknown. The germline V gene has CDR1 MNHNS and CDR2 SASEGT. The CDR3 has 13 residues. V was pared by 1 base and J by 4 bases, with 8 bases between. The data belong to a study of T cell repertoires in cytomegalovirus infection. Across the study: Evidence of both CMV infection and a matching HLA type came from public TCR beta signatures. Study-level findings and limits: HLA-C-restricted CMV clonotypes gave the most frequent clonotype in two of eight donors.

TCRdb reprocessed the reads via MiXCR and lists one record per CDR3 protein. The sample comprises some 500,000 distinct CDR3 sequences, approximately 40% of which are singletons, and more than 40% rests with the top ten. The origin of this receptor is a human donor in good health (CMV status not recorded). Some clones in this sample may be carry-over from other donors' samples. The sequenced sample was cultured PBMCs, obtained from culture after CMV antigen stimulation. The gene calls are TRBV6-1 and TRBJ2-7; D not certain. The CDR3 DNA follows: TGTGCCAGCAGTGAAGTTTACGGGTACGAGCAGTACTTC. Translating gives CASSEVYGYEQYF.